One sample yielded the 5 T cell receptor beta chains listed below, sequenced in a study of vaccination and CD4 T cells after COVID-19. Treatment in this sample: roughly 11-day PBMC culture with coronavirus spike peptide pools or control peptides (ViraFEST assay). No antigens are known for them. Cultured CD4+ T-cell DNA underwent Oncomine TCR Beta short-read sequencing. TCRdb used MiXCR to reprocess the PCR reads, holding one entry per CDR3 protein. The table records some 15,000 distinct CDR3 sequences, 61% of them present only once. Sequenced material: CD4+ T cells from blood, cultured in vitro. The source of these receptors is a human donor who had recovered from COVID-19.

The chain couples TRBV7-9 to TRBJ1-1; D is uncertain. The CDR3 runs to 13 residues. The germline V and J ends were trimmed by 5 bases and 4 bases, with 11 bases remaining between them. CDR1 is SEHNR, CDR2 FQNEAQ, per germline (reference sequence). The CDR3 reads CASSQWVSTEAFF. The CDR3 region has the DNA TGTGCCAGCAGCCAGTGGGTGAGCACTGAAGCTTTCTTT.

The chain uses TRBV19 and TRBJ1-2; 9 nucleotides agree with TRBD1. J lost 10 bases, V lost 0 bases, and 9 bases had no gene match. CDR3 length: 15 amino acids. Germline CDR1 reads LNHDA; CDR2 reads SQIVND (reference sequence). The CDR3 region has the DNA TGTGCCAGTAGTATAGATCGATGGGGACAGGGAGACTACACCTTC. It yields the protein CASSIDRWGQGDYTF.

The sample holds a few counts of this clonotype. This sequence joins TRBV6-1 and TRBJ2-7; weak D call: TRBD2 (5 bases). This CDR3 comprises 12 residues. Germline V gene lookup returns CDR1 MNHNS and CDR2 SASEGT. V lost 6 bases, J lost 0 bases, and 6 bases lay in between. The CDR3 nucleotides read TGTGCCAGCAGGAGGGACTCCTACGAGCAGTACTTC. Its protein product is CASRRDSYEQYF.

This clonotype appeared a few times. The rearrangement joins TRBV11-3 to TRBJ2-3; the D is unclear. With 6 bases removed from V and 5 bases from J, the gap between germline ends came to 12 bases. CDR1 is SGHNT, CDR2 YENEEA, per germline. There are 13 residues in the CDR3. The CDR3 DNA reads TGTGCCAGCAGACACCCCGCTGGAGATACGCAGTATTTT. Its protein product is CASRHPAGDTQYF.

The rearrangement links TRBV11-3 to TRBJ1-1; the D is unclear. Trimming pared 5 bases from V and 2 bases from J, leaving 12 bases between. This CDR3 contains 14 residues. Germline V CDR1 and CDR2: SGHNT, YENEEA. The CDR3 DNA reads as TGTGCCAGCAGCCCTCGGGGAGCTAACACTGAAGCTTTCTTT. Amino acid sequence: CASSPRGANTEAFF.